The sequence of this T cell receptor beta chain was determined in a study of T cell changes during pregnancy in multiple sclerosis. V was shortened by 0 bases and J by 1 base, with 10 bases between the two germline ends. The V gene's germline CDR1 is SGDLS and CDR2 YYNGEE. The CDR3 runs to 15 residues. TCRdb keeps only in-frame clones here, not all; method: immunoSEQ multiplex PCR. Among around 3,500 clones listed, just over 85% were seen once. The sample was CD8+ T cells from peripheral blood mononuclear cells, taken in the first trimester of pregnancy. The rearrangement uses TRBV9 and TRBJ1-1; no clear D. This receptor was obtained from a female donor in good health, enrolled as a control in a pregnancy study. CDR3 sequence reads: CASSVGGVSNTEAFF. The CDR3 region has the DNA TGTGCCAGCAGCGTAGGGGGAGTCTCGAACACTGAAGCTTTCTTT.